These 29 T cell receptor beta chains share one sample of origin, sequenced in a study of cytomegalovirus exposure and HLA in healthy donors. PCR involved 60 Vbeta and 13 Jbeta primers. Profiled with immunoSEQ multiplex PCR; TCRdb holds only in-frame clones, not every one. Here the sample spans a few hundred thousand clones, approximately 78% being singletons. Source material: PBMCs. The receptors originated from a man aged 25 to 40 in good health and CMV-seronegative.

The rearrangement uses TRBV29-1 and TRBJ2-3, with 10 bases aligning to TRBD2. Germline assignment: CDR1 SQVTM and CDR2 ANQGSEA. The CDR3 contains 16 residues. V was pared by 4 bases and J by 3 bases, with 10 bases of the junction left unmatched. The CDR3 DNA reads TGCAGCGTTGGGAGAGTAGCGGGGGGTCTAACAGATACGCAGTATTTT. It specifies CSVGRVAGGLTDTQYF.

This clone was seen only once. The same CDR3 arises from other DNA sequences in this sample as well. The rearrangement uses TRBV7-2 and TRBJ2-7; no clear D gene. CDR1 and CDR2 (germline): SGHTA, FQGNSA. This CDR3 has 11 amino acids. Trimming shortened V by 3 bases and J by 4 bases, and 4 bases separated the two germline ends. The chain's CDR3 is CASSFRYEQYF. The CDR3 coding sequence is TGTGCCAGCAGCTTTCGTTACGAGCAGTACTTC.

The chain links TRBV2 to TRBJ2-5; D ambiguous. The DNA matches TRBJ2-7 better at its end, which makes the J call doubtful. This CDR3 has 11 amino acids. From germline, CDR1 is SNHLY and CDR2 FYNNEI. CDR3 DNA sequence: TGTGCCAGCAGCGCTACCTACGAGCAGTACTTC. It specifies CASSATYEQYF.

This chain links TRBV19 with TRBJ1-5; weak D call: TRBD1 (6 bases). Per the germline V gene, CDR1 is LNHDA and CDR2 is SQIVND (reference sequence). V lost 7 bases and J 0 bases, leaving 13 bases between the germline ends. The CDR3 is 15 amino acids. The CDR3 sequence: CASTDGQFSNQPQHF. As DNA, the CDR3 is TGTGCCAGTACCGACGGACAGTTTAGCAATCAGCCCCAGCATTTT.

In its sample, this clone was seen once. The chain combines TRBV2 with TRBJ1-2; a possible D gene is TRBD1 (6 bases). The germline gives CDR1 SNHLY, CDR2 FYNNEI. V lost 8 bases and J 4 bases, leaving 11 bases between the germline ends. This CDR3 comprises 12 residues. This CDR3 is CASVQGSYGYTF. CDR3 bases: TGTGCCAGCGTCCAGGGGAGCTATGGCTACACCTTC.

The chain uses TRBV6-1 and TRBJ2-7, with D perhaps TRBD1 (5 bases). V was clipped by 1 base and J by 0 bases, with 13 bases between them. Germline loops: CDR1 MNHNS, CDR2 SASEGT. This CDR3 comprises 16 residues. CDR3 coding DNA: TGTGCCAGCAGTGAAGTCTTTGACAGTGACTCCTACGAGCAGTACTTC. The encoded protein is CASSEVFDSDSYEQYF.

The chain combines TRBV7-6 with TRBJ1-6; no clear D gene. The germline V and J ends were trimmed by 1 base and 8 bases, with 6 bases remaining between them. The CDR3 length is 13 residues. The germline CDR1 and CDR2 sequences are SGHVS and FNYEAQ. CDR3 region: CASSLGADSPLHF. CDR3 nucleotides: TGTGCCAGCAGCTTAGGGGCCGATTCACCCCTCCACTTT.

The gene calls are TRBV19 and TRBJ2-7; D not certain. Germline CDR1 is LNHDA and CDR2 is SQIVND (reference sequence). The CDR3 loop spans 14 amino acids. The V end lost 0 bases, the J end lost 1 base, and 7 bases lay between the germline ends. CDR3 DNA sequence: TGTGCCAGTAGTATAGATCTACCGTCCTACGAGCAGTACTTC. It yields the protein CASSIDLPSYEQYF.

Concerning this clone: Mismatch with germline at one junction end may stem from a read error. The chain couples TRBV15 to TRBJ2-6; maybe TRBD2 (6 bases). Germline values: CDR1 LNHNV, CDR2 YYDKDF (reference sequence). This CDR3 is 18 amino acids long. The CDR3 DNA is TGTGCCACCAGCAGAGCCCAAGGCTACGGGACTGGGGCCAGCGTCCTGACTTTC. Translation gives CATSRAQGYGTGASVLTF.

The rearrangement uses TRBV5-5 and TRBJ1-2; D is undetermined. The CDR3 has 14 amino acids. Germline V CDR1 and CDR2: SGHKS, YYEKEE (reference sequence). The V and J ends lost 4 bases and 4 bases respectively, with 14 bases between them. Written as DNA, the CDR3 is TGTGCCAGCAGCCCCGGAGACTGGTCCTATGGCTACACCTTC. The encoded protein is CASSPGDWSYGYTF. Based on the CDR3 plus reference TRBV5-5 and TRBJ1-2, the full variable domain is DAGVTQSPTHLIKTRGQQVTLRCSPISGHKSVSWYQQVLGQGPQFIFQYYEKEERGRGNFPDRFSARQFPNYSSELNVNALLLGDSALYLCASSPGDWSYGYTFGSGTRLTVV.

The CDR3 sequence is CASGLGGNTEAFF. The DNA of the CDR3 is TGTGCCAGTGGGTTGGGGGGGAACACTGAAGCTTTCTTT. The chain carries TRBV28 and TRBJ1-1; tentatively, D is TRBD1 (5 bases). Germline-derived CDR1 and CDR2 are MDHEN and SYDVKM. This CDR3 is 13 amino acids long. Trimming took 9 bases from V and 1 from J, leaving 12 bases between them. The whole variable domain, filled in from reference TRBV28 and TRBJ1-1, reads DVKVTQSSRYLVKRTGEKVFLECVQDMDHENMFWYRQDPGLGLRLIYFSYDVKMKEKGDIPEGYSVSREKKERFSLILESASTNQTSMYLCASGLGGNTEAFFGQGTRLTVV.

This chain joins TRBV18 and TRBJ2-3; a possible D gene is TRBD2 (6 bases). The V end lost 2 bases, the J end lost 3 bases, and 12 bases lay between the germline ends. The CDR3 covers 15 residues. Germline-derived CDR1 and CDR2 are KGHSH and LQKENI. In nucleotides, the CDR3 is TGTGCCAGCTCACCAAGGAGGGTTGGGACAGATACGCAGTATTTT. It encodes CASSPRRVGTDTQYF.

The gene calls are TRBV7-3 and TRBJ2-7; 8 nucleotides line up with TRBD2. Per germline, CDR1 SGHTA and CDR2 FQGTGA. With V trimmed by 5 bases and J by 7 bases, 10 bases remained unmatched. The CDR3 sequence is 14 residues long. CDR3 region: CASSVYRVAGEQYF. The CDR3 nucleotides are TGTGCCAGCAGCGTCTACAGGGTAGCGGGGGAGCAGTACTTC.

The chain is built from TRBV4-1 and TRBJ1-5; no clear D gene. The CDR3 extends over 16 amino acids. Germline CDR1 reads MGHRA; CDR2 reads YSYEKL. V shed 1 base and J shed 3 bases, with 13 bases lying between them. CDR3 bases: TGCGCCAGCAGCCAAGGGGTGAGTACAGTCAATCAGCCCCAGCATTTT. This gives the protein CASSQGVSTVNQPQHF.

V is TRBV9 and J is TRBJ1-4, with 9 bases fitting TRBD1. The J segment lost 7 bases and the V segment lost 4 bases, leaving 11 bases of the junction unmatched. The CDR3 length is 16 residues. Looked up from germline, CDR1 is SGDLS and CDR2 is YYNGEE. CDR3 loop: CASSPRDRAMGEKLFF. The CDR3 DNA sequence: TGTGCCAGCAGCCCTCGGGACAGGGCGATGGGTGAAAAACTGTTTTTT.

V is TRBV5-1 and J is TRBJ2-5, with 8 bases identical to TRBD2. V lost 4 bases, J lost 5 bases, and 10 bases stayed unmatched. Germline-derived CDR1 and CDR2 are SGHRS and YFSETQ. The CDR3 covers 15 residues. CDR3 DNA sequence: TGCGCCAGCAGCGGGGGCCGAACGGGGGGGGAGACCCAGTACTTC. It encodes CASSGGRTGGETQYF. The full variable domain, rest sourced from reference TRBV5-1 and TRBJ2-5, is KAGVTQTPRYLIKTRGQQVTLSCSPISGHRSVSWYQQTPGQGLQFLFEYFSETQRNKGNFPGRFSGRQFSNSRSEMNVSTLELGDSALYLCASSGGRTGGETQYFGPGTRLLVL.

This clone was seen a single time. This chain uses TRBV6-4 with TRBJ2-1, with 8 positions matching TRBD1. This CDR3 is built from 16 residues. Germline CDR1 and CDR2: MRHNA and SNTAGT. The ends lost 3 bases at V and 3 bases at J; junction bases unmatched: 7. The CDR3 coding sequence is TGTGCCAGCAGTGATTCTCAGGGGGCAAGCTACAATGAGCAGTTCTTC. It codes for CASSDSQGASYNEQFF.

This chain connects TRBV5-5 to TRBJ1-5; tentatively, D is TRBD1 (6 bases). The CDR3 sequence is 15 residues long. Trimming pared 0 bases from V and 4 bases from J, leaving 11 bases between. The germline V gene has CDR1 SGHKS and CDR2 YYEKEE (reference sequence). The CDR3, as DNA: TGTGCCAGCAGCTTGGCCGCCGGGACAAATCAGCCCCAGCATTTT. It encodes CASSLAAGTNQPQHF.

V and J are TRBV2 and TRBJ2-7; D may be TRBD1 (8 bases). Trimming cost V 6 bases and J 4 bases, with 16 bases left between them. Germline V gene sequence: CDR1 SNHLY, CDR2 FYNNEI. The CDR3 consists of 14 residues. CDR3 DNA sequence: TGTGCCAGCAGGGGAGGGGGGACAGGATACGAGCAGTACTTC. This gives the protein CASRGGGTGYEQYF. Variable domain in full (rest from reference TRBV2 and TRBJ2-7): EPEVTQTPSHQVTQMGQEVILRCVPISNHLYFYWYRQILGQKVEFLVSFYNNEISEKSEIFDDQFSVERPDGSNFTLKIRSTKLEDSAMYFCASRGGGTGYEQYFGPGTRLTVT.

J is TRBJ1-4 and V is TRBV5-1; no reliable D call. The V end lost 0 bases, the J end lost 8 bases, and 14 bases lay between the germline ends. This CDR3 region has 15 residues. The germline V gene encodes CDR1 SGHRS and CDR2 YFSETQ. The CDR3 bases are TGCGCCAGCAGCTTGGTATTCCCGGCGGGGGAAAAACTGTTTTTT. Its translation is CASSLVFPAGEKLFF.

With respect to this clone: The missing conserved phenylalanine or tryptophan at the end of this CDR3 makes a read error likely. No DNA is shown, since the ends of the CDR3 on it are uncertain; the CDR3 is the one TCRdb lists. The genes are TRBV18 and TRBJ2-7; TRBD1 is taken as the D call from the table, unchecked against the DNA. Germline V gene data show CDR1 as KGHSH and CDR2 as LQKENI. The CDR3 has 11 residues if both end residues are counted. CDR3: CASSPPGQGEL.

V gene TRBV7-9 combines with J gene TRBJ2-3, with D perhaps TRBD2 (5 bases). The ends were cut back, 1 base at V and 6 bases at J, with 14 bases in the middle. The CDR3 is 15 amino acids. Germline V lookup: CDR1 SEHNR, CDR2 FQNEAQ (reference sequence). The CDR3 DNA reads TGTGCCAGCAGCTTAGGTGGAGGAGGTCAGGATACGCAGTATTTT. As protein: CASSLGGGGQDTQYF.

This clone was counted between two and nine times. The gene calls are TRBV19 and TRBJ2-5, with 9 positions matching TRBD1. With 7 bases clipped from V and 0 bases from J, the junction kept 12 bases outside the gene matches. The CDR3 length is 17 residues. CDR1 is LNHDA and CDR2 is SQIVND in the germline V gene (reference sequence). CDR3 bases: TGTGCCAGTACCTCCGGGACAGGGTTTCCCCACCAAGAGACCCAGTACTTC. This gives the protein CASTSGTGFPHQETQYF.

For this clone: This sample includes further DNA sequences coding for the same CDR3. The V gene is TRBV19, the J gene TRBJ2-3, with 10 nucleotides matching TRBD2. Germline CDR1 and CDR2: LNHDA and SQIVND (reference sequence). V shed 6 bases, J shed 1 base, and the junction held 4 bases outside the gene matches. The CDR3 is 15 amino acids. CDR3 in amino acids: CASSPLAGGTDTQYF. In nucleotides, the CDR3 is TGTGCCAGTAGCCCCCTAGCGGGGGGCACAGATACGCAGTATTTT.

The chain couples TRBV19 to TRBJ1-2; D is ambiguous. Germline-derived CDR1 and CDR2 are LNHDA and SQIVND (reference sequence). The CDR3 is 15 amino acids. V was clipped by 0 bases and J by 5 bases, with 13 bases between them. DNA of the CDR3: TGTGCCAGTAGTATAGATCTGGAGAGCAAGTATGGCTACACCTTC. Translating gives CASSIDLESKYGYTF.

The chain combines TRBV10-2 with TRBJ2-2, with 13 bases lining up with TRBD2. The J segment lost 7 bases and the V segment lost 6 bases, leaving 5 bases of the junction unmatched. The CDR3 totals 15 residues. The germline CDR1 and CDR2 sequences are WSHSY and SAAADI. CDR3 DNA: TGCGCCAGCAGACTAACTAGCGGGGGGGTCGGGGAGCTGTTTTTT. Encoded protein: CASRLTSGGVGELFF.

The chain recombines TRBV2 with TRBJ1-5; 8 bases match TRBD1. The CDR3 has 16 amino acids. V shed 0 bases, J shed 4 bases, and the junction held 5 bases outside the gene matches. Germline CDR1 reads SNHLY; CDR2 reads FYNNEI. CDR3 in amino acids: CASSEAQRQGNQPQHF. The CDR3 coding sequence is TGTGCCAGCAGTGAAGCGCAGAGACAGGGGAATCAGCCCCAGCATTTT.

CDR3 region: CASSLDRGAGELFF. CDR3 DNA sequence: TGTGCCAGCAGCCTAGACAGGGGCGCCGGGGAGCTGTTTTTT. The chain employs TRBV5-4 and TRBJ2-2; the match to TRBD1 covers 8 bases. This CDR3 region has 14 residues. The V segment lost 4 bases and the J segment 6 bases; nucleotides outside the gene matches: 5. Germline V gene sequence: CDR1 SGHNT, CDR2 YYREEE (reference sequence).

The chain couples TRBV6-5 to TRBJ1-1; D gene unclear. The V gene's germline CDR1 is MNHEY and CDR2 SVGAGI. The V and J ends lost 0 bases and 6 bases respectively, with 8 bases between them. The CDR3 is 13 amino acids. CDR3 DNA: TGTGCCAGCAGTTACTCGAGTACGGCTGAAGCTTTCTTT. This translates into CASSYSSTAEAFF.